This T cell receptor beta chain originates from a study of blood T cell repertoires in COVID-19. Germline V gene lookup returns CDR1 LGHDT and CDR2 YNNKEL (reference sequence). V was pared by 0 bases and J by 3 bases, with 7 bases of the junction left unmatched. The CDR3 consists of 17 residues. Only in-frame clones appear in the TCRdb table, and some are missing; sequencing was by immunoSEQ multiplex PCR. Here the sample spans approximately 220,000 clones, 80% to 90% being singletons. Participants came from fewer than 25 US areas, aged about 18 to 100 years. This rearrangement joins TRBV3-1 (or the pseudogene TRBV3-2) to TRBJ2-3; TRBD2 matches at 9 bases. The receptor was isolated from a woman aged 30 to 39 with acute COVID-19. The specimen was PBMCs or T cells enriched from blood (not recorded which). The CDR3 nucleotides read TGTGCCAGCAGCCAAGAAGTATTAGCGGGGGTGACAGATACGCAGTATTTT. The encoded protein is CASSQEVLAGVTDTQYF.